This T cell receptor beta chain was retrieved from a study of cytomegalovirus exposure and HLA in healthy donors. This CDR3 has 14 residues. V shed 6 bases, J shed 5 bases, and the junction held 7 bases outside the gene matches. Germline V lookup: CDR1 MNHNS, CDR2 SASEGT. 13 Jbeta primers and 60 Vbeta primers were used for the PCR. Data came from immunoSEQ multiplex PCR; TCRdb stores just in-frame clones and leaves some out. The sample shows over 150,000 clones, around four fifths of them seen only once. The gene calls are TRBV6-1 and TRBJ1-5; 7 positions agree with TRBD1. What was sequenced was PBMCs. The TCR comes from a girl under 18 in good health and CMV-seropositive. CDR3 nucleotides: TGTGCCAGCAGGGCCAGGGGGATGGATCAGCCCCAGCATTTT. It yields the protein CASRARGMDQPQHF.